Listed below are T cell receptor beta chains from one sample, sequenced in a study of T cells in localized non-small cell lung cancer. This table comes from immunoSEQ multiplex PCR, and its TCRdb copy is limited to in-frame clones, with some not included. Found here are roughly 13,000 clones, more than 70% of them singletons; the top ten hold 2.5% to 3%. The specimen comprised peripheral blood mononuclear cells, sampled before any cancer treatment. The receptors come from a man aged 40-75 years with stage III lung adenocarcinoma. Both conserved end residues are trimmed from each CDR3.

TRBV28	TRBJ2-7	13	ASSLLTSGSYEQY
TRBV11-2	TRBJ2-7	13	ASSLSGQGSYEQY
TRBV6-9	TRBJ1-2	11	ASFSGFNYGYT
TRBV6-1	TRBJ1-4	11	ASSARGREKLF
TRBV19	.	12	ASSKNEYPYEQY
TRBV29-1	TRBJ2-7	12	SVEGTSGSPKQY
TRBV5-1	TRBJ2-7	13	ASSLVASGRNEQY
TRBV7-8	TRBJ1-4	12	ASRRDSLNEKLF
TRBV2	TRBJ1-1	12	ASSDLDENTEAF
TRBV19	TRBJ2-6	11	ASSLSGANVLT
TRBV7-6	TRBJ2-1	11	ASSEGAFGEQF
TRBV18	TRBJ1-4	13	ASSSREGSGEKLF
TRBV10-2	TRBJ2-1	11	ASRAGLYNEQF
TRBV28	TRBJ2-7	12	ASSPRTGRNEQY
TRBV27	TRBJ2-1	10	ASSFWGNEQF
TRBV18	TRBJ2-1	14	ASSPGDTGSYNEQF
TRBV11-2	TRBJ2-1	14	ASSVTGTSGTSEQF
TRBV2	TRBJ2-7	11	ASSQGQGNEQY
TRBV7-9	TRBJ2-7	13	ASSSADRGSYEQY
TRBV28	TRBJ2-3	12	ASRQGAPPDTQY
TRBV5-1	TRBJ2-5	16	ASSLAGIAGGPWETQY
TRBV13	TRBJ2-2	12	ASSLRTNTGELF
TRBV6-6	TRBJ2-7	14	ASSYSNPANTYEQY
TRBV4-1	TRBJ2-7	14	ASSRLAGALSYEQY
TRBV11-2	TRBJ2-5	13	ASSSQGRAQETQY
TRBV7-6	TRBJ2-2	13	ASSFSGGVTGELF
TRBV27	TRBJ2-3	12	ASSGGWNTDTQY